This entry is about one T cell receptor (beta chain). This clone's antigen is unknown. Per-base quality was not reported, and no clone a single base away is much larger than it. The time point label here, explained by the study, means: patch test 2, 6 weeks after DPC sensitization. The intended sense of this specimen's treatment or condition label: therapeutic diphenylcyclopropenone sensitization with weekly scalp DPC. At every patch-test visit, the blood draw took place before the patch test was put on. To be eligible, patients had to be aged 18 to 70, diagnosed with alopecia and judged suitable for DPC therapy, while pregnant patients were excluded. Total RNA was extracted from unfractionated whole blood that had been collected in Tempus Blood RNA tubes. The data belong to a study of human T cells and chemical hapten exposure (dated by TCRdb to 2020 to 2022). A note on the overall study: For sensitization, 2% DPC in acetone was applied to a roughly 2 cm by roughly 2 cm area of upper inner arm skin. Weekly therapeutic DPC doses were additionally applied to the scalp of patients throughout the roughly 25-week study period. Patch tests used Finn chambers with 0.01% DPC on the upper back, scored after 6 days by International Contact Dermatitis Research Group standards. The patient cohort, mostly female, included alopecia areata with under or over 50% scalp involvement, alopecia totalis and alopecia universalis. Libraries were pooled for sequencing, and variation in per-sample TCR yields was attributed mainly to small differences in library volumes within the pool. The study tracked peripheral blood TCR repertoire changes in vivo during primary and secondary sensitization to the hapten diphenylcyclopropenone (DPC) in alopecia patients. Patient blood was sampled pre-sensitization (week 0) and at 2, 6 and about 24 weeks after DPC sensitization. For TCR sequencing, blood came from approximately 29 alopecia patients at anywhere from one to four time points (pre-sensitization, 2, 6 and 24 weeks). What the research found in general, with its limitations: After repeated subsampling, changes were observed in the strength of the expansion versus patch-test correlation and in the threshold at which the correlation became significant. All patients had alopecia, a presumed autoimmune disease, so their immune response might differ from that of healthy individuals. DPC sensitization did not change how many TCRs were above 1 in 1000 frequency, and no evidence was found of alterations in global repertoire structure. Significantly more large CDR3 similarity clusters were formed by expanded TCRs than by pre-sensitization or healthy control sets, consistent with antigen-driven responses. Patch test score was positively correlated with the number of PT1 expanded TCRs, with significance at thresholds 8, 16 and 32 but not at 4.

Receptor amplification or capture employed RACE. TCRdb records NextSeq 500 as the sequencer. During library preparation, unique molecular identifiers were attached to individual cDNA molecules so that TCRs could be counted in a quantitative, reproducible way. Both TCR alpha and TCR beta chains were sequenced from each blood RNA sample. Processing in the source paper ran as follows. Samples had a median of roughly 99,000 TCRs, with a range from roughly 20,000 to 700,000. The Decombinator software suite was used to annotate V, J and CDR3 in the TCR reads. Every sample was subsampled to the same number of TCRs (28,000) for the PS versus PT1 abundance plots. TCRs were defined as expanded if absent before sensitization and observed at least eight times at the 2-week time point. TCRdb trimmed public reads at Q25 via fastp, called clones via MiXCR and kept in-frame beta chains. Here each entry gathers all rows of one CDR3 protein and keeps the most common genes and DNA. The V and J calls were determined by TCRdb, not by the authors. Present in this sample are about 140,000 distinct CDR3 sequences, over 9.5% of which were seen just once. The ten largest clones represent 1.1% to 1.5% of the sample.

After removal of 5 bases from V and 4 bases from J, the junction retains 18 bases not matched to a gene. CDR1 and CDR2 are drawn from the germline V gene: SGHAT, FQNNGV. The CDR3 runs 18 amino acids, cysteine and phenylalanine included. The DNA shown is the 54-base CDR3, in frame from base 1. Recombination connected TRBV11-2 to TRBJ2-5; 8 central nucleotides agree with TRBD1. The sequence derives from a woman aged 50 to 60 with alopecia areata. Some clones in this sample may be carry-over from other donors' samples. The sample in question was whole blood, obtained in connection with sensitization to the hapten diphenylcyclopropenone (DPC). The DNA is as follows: TGTGCCAGCAGCCGAAGCTTGTCAGGGGGCTCGAGGGCAGAGACCCAGTACTTC. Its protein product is CASSRSLSGGSRAETQYF. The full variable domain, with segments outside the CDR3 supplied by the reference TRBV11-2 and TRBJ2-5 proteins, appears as EAGVAQSPRYKIIEKRQSVAFWCNPISGHATLYWYQQILGQGPKLLIQFQNNGVVDDSQLPKDRFSAERLKGVDSTLKIQPAKLEDSAVYLCASSRSLSGGSRAETQYFGPGTRLLVL.